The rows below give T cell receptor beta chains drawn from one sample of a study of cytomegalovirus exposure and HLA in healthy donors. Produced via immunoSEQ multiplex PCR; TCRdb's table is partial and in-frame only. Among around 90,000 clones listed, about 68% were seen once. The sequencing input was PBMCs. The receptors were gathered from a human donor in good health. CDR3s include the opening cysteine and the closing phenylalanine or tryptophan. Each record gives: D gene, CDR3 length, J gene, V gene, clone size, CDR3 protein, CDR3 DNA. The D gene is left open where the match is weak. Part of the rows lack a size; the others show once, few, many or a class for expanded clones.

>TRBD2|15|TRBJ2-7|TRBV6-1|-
CASSEGGGTRYEQYF
TGTGCCAGCAGTGAAGGGGGGGGAACCCGCTACGAGCAGTACTTC
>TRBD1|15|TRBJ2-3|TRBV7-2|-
CASRIDRGRTDTQYF
TGTGCCAGCAGAATAGACAGGGGGCGCACAGATACGCAGTATTTT
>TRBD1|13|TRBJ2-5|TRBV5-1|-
CASSSDRGETQYF
TGCGCCAGCAGTTCGGACAGGGGAGAGACCCAGTACTTC
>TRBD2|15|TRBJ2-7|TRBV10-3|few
CAIRDSGGDQYEQYF
TGTGCCATCAGAGATAGCGGGGGGGACCAATACGAGCAGTACTTC
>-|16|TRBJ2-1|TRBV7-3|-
CASSLSPGITYNEQFF
TGTGCCAGCAGCTTAAGTCCCGGGATCACCTACAATGAGCAGTTCTTC
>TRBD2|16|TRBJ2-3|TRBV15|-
CATSRRTSGVTDTQYF
TGTGCCACCAGCAGAAGGACTAGCGGAGTTACAGATACGCAGTATTTT
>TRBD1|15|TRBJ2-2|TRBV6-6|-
CASSPRTGGTGELFF
TGTGCCAGCAGTCCACGGACAGGGGGCACCGGGGAGCTGTTTTTT
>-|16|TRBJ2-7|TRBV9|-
CASSVGVTELTYEQYF
TGTGCCAGCAGCGTAGGGGTAACAGAGCTAACCTACGAGCAGTACTTC
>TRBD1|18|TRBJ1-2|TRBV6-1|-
CASSEVLDGQGLNYGYTF
TGTGCCAGCAGTGAAGTCCTCGACGGACAGGGCTTAAACTATGGCTACACCTTC
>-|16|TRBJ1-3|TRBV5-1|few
CASSLKEGLSGNTIYF
TGCGCCAGCAGCTTGAAGGAGGGCCTCTCTGGAAACACCATATATTTT